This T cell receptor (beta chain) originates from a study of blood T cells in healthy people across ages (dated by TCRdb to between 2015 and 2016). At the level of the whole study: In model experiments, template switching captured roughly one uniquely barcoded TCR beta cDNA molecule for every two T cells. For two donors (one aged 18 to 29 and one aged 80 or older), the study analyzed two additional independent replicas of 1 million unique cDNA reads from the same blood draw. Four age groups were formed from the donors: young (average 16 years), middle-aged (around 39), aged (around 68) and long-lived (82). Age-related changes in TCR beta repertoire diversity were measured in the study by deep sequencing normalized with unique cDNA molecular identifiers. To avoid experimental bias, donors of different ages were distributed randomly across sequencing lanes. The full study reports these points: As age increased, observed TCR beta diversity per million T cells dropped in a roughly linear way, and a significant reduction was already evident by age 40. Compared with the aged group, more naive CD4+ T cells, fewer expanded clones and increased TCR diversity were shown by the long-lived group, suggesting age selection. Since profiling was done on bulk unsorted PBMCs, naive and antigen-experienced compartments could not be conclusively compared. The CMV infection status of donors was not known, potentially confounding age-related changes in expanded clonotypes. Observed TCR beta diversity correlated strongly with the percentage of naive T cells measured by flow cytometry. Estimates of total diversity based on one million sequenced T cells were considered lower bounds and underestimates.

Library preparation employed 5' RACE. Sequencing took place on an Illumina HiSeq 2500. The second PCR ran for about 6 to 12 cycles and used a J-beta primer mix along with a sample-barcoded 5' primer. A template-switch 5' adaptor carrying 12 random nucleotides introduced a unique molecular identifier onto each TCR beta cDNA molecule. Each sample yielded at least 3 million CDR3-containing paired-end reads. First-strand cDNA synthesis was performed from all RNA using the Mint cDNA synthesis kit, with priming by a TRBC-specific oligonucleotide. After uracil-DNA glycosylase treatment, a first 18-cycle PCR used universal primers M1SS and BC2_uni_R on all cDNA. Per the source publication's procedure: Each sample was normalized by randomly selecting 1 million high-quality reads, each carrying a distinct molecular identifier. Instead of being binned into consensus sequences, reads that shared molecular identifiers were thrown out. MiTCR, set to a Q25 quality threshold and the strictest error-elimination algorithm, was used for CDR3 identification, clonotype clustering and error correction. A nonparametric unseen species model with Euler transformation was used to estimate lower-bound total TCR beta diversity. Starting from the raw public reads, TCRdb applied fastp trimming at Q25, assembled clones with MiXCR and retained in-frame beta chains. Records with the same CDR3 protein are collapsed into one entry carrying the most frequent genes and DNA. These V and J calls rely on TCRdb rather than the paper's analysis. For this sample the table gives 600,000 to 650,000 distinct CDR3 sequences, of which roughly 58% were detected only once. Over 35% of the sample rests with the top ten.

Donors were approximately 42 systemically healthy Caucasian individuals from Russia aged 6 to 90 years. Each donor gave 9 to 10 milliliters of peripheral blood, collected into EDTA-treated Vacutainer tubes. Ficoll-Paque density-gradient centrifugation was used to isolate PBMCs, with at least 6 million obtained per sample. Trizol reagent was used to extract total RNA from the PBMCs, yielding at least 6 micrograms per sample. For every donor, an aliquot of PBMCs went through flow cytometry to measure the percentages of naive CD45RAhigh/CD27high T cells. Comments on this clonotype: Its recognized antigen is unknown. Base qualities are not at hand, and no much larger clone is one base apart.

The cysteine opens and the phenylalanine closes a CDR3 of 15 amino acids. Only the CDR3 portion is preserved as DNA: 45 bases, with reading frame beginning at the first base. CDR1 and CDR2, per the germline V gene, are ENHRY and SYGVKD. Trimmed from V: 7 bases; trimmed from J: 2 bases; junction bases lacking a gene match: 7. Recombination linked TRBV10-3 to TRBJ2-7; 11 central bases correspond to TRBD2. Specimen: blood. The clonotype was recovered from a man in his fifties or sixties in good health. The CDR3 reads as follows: CAINPGTSGTYEQYF. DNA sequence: TGTGCCATCAATCCCGGGACTAGCGGTACCTACGAGCAGTACTTC.